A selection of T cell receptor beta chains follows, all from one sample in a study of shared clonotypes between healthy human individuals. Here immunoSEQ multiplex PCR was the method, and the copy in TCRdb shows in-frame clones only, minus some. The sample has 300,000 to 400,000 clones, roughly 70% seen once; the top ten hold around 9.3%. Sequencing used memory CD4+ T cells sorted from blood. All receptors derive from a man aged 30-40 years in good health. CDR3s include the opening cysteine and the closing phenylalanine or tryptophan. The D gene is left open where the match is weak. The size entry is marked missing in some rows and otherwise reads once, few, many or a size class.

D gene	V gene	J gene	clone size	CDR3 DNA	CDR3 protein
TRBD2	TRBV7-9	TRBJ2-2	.	TGTGCCAGCAGCCCCGTGAGCGGGAGGGCCGGAACCGGGGAGCTGTTTTTT	CASSPVSGRAGTGELFF
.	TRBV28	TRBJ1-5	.	TGTGCCAGCACCATCGGGGGGGGCGGTCAGCCCCAGCATTTT	CASTIGGGGQPQHF
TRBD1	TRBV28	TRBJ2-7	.	TGTGCCAGCAGTTCCCCGGGACAGGTAGCCGAGCAGTACTTC	CASSSPGQVAEQYF
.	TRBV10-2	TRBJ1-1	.	TGCGCCAGCAGTCAAACGACAGGATGGAACACTGAAGCTTTCTTT	CASSQTTGWNTEAFF
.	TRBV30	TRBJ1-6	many	TGTGCCTGGACCGGTACATATAATTCACCCCTCCACTTT	CAWTGTYNSPLHF
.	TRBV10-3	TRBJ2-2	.	TGTGCCATCAGTGATTTAGGGGGGACCGGGGAGCTGTTTTTT	CAISDLGGTGELFF
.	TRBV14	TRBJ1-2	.	TGTGCCAGCAGCCAAGCCAACTATGGCTACACCTTC	CASSQANYGYTF
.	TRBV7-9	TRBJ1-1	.	TGTGCCAGCAGCCAGGCAGAGAACACTGAAGCTTTCTTT	CASSQAENTEAFF
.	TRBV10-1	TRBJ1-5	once	TGCGCCAGCAGTGTTGGATTGAATCAGCCCCAGCATTTT	CASSVGLNQPQHF
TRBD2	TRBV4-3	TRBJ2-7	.	TGCGCCAGCAGCCAAGACACTAGCGGGAGGAGCTCCTACGAGCAGTACTTC	CASSQDTSGRSSYEQYF
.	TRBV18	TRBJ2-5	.	TGTGCCAGCTCACTATCAGAGACCCAGTACTTC	CASSLSETQYF
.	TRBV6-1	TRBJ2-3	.	TGTGCCAGCAGTGATAGAAAGGGTCCGAACCCAGATACGCAGTATTTT	CASSDRKGPNPDTQYF
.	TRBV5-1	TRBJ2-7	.	TGCGCCAGCAGCTTGGAACGAAGCTCCTACGAGCAGTACTTC	CASSLERSSYEQYF
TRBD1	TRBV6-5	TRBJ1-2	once	TGTGCCAGCAGCCCACAGGGGGCTAACTATGGACTCACCTTC	CASSPQGANYGLTF
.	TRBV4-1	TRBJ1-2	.	TGCGCCAGCAGCCCCACCGGGATTGGAGATGGCTACACCTTC	CASSPTGIGDGYTF
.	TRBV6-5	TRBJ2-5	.	TGTGCCAGCAGTTCCCCTTCCGAGACCCAGTACTTC	CASSSPSETQYF
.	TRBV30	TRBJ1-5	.	TGTGCCTGGAGAGGGGAGATGGAACAGCCCCAGCATTTT	CAWRGEMEQPQHF
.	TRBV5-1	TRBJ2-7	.	TGCGCCAGCAGCTTGAATCAGGGCGTAAGAAACGAGCAGTACTTC	CASSLNQGVRNEQYF
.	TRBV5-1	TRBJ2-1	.	TGCGCCAGCAGCTTTGGTGTATTAGCGGTAAACAATGAGCAGTTCTTC	CASSFGVLAVNNEQFF
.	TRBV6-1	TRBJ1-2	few	TGTGCCAGCAGTGAATTGGGGACTAACTATGGCTACACCTTC	CASSELGTNYGYTF
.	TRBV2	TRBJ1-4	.	TGTGCCAGCAGCACCCTTACAGGAGGAACTAATGAAAAACTGTTTTTT	CASSTLTGGTNEKLFF
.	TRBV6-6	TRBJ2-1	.	TGTGCCACCGGGGAGGACGCCTACAATGAGCAGTTCTTC	CATGEDAYNEQFF
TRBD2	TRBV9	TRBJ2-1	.	TGTGCCAGCAGCAGACTAGCGGGAGCCTCTTACAATGAGCAGTTCTTC	CASSRLAGASYNEQFF
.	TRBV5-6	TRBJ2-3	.	TGTGCCAGCAGCTTGAATGCAGGGATTTACACAGATACGCAGTATTTT	CASSLNAGIYTDTQYF
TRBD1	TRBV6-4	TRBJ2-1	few	TGTGCCAGCAGTGACTCGACGTACAGGGGCTCCTACAATGAGCAGTTCTTC	CASSDSTYRGSYNEQFF
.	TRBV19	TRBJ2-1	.	TGTGCCAGTAGTATCGGGTTAAGCTCCTACAATGAGCAGTTCTTC	CASSIGLSSYNEQFF
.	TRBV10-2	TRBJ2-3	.	TGCGCCAGCAGTGAGCGACGGTACCATACGCAGTATTTT	CASSERRYHTQYF
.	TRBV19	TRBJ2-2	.	TGTGCCTCGCAAGTAAAAAACCTAAGGGGCACCGGGGAGCTGTTTTTT	CASQVKNLRGTGELFF
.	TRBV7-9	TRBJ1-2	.	TGTGCCAGCAGCTTAGGTCGCGCGGTCGGTGGCTACACCTTC	CASSLGRAVGGYTF
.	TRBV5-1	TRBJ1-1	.	TGCGCCAGCAGCTTGGACCATAACACTGAAGCTTTCTTT	CASSLDHNTEAFF
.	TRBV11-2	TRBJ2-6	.	TGTGCCAGCAGCATAAAGCTCAAGCAACAAAGTCGGGCCAACGTCCTGACTTTC	CASSIKLKQQSRANVLTF